This T cell receptor (beta chain) is drawn from a study of cytomegalovirus exposure and HLA in healthy donors. Study as a whole: The same platform was used for the 120 validation repertoires and the approximately 670 first-cohort repertoires, a later analysis reported. Findings and caveats of the study: Under in vitro conditions, a few CMV-associated chains were confirmed as specific for CMV antigens. TCR sequences were mostly rare, though some public TCRs occurred in many donors.

Looked up from germline, CDR1 is MNHEY and CDR2 is SMNVEV (reference sequence). With 5 bases removed from V and 7 bases from J, the gap between germline ends came to 14 bases. CDR3 size: 13 residues. Generated by immunoSEQ multiplex PCR, the TCRdb table keeps only in-frame clones and is missing some. The sample lists approximately 260,000 clones, around 86% occurring once. Notes on this clone: The target antigen is unknown.

The sequenced sample consisted of PBMCs. The TCR comes from a young woman in good health and CMV-seropositive. V and J are TRBV27 and TRBJ1-2; a possible D gene is TRBD1 (6 bases). CDR3 sequence (DNA): TGTGCCAGCAGTCCTGGACAGTCGGGTGGCTACACCTTC. Protein sequence: CASSPGQSGGYTF.